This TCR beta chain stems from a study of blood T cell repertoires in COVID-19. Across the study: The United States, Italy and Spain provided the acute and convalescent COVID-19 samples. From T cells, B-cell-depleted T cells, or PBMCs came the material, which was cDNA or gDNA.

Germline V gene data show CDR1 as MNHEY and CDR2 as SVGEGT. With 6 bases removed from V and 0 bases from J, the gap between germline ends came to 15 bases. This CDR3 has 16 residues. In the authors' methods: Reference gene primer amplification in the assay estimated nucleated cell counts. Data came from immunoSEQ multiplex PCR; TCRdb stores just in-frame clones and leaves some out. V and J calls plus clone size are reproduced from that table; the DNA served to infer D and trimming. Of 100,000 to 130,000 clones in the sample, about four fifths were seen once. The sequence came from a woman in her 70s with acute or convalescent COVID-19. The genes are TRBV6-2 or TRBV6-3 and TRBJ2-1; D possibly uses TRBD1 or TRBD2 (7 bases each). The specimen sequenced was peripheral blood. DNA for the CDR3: TGTGCCAGCAGCCCAGGGGGGGTGGGCTCCTACAATGAGCAGTTCTTC. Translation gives CASSPGGVGSYNEQFF.